The subject of this entry is one T cell receptor (beta chain). Its target is unknown. This record comes from a study of T cells after yellow fever vaccination. Study-level points and caveats: Repertoires obtained by FACS sorting could include abundant clonotypes that entered as contaminants from the bulk population.

CDR1 SGHDT and CDR2 YYEEEE come from the germline V gene. The CDR3 sequence is 16 residues long. With 3 bases removed from V and 0 bases from J, the gap between germline ends came to 12 bases. From the 5' RACE reads, TCRdb called clonotypes with MiXCR, one entry per CDR3 protein. Among hundreds of thousands of distinct CDR3 sequences, less than 20% were seen once, and the ten largest hold 15% to 20%. This chain connects TRBV5-6 to TRBJ1-4; unclear D gene. The sequencing used PBMCs, collected 5 days after the first yellow fever vaccination. This receptor was identified in a man aged 18 to 29 who received the YFV17D yellow fever vaccine. CDR3 in amino acids: CASSSAGLATNEKLFF. In nucleotides, the CDR3 is TGTGCCAGCAGCTCGGCCGGATTAGCAACTAATGAAAAACTGTTTTTT.